This T cell receptor beta chain stems from a study of blood T cell repertoires in COVID-19. The overall study: The United States, Italy and Spain provided the acute and convalescent COVID-19 samples. Nucleic acid was either cDNA or gDNA, and it came from T cells, B-cell-depleted T cells, or PBMCs.

Per the authors' pipeline: Estimated nucleated cell counts came from reference gene primer amplification. Sequencing was performed with immunoSEQ multiplex PCR; in TCRdb, only in-frame clones are kept and a portion is missing. The V and J calls and clone size come from that table; D and trimming were worked out from the DNA. The sample includes about 250,000 clones, more than 70% seen only once; the top ten take 2% to 2.5%. This TCR came from a woman aged 40 to 49 who had recovered from COVID-19. The sample was peripheral blood.

CDR3 DNA: TGTGCCAGCATGCACCGGGGTATCTCTGGAAACACCATATATTTT. It codes for CASMHRGISGNTIYF. The chain uses TRBV27 and TRBJ1-3; D is unclear. From germline, CDR1 is MNHEY and CDR2 SMNVEV (reference sequence). Trimming pared 7 bases from V and 0 bases from J, leaving 13 bases between. The CDR3 contains 15 residues.